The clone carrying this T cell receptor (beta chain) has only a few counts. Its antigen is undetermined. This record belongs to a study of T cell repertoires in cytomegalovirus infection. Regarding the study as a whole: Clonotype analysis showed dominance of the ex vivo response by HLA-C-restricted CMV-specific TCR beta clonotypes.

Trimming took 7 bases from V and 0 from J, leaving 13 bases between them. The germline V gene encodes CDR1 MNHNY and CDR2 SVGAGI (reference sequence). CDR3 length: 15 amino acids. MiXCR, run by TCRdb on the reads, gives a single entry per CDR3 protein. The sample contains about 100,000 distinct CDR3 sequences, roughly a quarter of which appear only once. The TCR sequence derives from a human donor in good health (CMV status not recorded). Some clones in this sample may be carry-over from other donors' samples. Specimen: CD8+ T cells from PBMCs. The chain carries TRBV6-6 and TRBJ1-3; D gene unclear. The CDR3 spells CASTPRSDSGNTIYF. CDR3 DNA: TGTGCCAGCACCCCCAGGTCAGACTCTGGAAACACCATATATTTT.